This T cell receptor beta chain is from a study of response to subunit inactivated influenza vaccine. This clonotype was observed a handful of times. TCRdb itself ran the RT-PCR reads through MiXCR, one entry per CDR3 protein. The data show hundreds of thousands of distinct CDR3 sequences, around 11% seen once. The CDR3 length is 14 residues. Looked up from germline, CDR1 is SGHTA and CDR2 is FQGNSA. V lost 0 bases and J lost 7, with 13 bases in between. A further study also used this sample, focusing on T cells expressing NK-cell markers. That report notes: 5'RACE template switching with UMIs generated TCR beta cDNA. Where a few donors were concerned, these clonotypes also led the CD3+CD56-NKG2C+ fraction.

The source of this sequence is a middle-aged man who received an inactivated influenza vaccine. The sample in question was PBMCs from blood, obtained on the day of vaccination. The rearrangement links TRBV7-2 to TRBJ2-7; D gene unclear. CDR3: CASSLAGGTREQYF. DNA of the CDR3: TGTGCCAGCAGCTTAGCGGGCGGTACCCGGGAGCAGTACTTC.